This TCR beta chain was documented in a study of T cell repertoires in cytomegalovirus infection. Overall study context: From public TCR beta signatures came an indication of both CMV infection and matching HLA type. The study, taken as a whole, reports: There were HLA-C-restricted CMV-specific TCR beta clonotypes dominating the ex vivo response. Carriage of CMV together with the relevant HLA was identifiable through cumulative public TCR beta family frequency.

Trimming took 5 bases from V and 4 from J, leaving 9 bases between them. The length of the CDR3 is 13 residues. Germline loops: CDR1 LNHDA, CDR2 SQIVND (reference sequence). This clonotype was seen more than once but under ten times. Its antigen remains unknown. One entry per CDR3 protein results from TCRdb running MiXCR on the reads. The table records around 900,000 distinct CDR3 sequences, roughly a third of them present only once. The source is a human donor in good health (CMV status not recorded). Some clones in this sample may be carry-over from other donors' samples. The sequencing used cultured CD8+ T cells from PBMCs, collected from culture after CMV antigen stimulation. The gene calls are TRBV19 and TRBJ1-5; D might be TRBD1 (6 bases). The CDR3 coding sequence is TGTGCCAGTAGTGGGAGGGGGAATCAGCCCCAGCATTTT. Its translation: CASSGRGNQPQHF.